These 31 T cell receptor beta chains were all obtained from the same sample, sequenced in a study of cytomegalovirus exposure and HLA in healthy donors (dated by TCRdb to about 2017). Library creation used the immunoSEQ multiplex PCR assay. For the multiplex PCR, a mixture combining 60 forward primers for TCR Vbeta segments and 13 reverse primers for TCR Jbeta segments was used. The immuneACCESS repertoire file appears here via TCRdb, limited to in-frame rearrangements. These files lack a portion of the clones; in checked studies, under half of the deficit traces to unresolved V genes, and the cause of the others is not known. The table kept for this sample lists roughly 41,000 clones. Approximately 1% of the sample comes from the top ten. The sequenced sample consisted of PBMCs. These receptors were obtained from a woman in her forties in good health and CMV-seronegative.

The chain couples TRBV4-1 to TRBJ1-3, with D possibly TRBD1 on 6 matching bases. The germline V gene encodes CDR1 MGHRA and CDR2 YSYEKL. Deletions cut 6 bases from V and 4 bases from J, with 13 bases between. The length of the CDR3 is 14 residues. CDR3 DNA sequence: TGCGCCAGCAGTCCAAGACAGGAGGGAAACACCATATATTTT. Translation: CASSPRQEGNTIYF.

The chain links TRBV7-6 to TRBJ2-5, with D tentatively TRBD1 (7 bases). Trimming shortened V by 1 base and J by 5 bases, and 11 bases separated the two germline ends. This CDR3 has 14 amino acids. The germline V gene encodes CDR1 SGHVS and CDR2 FNYEAQ. CDR3 sequence: CASSLGRGPETQYF. The CDR3 DNA reads as TGTGCCAGCAGCTTAGGGAGGGGGCCCGAGACCCAGTACTTC. Using reference TRBV7-6 and TRBJ2-5 for the parts outside the CDR3, the full variable domain is GAGVSQSPRYKVTKRGQDVALRCDPISGHVSLYWYRQALGQGPEFLTYFNYEAQQDKSGLPNDRFSAERPEGSISTLTIQRTEQRDSAMYRCASSLGRGPETQYFGPGTRLLVL.

V usage is TRBV19 and J usage is TRBJ2-3, with 9 bases lining up with TRBD2. This CDR3 is 17 amino acids long. J was trimmed by 1 base and V by 0 bases; bases with no gene match: 5. Germline V CDR1 and CDR2: LNHDA, SQIVND (reference sequence). CDR3 nucleotide sequence: TGTGCCAGTAGTATAGATCCCCAGCGGGAGGGCACAGATACGCAGTATTTT. This sequence encodes CASSIDPQREGTDTQYF.

The genes are TRBV18 and TRBJ1-2; no clear D. The ends were cut back, 6 bases at V and 7 bases at J, with 12 bases in the middle. Germline V lookup: CDR1 KGHSH, CDR2 LQKENI. This CDR3 has 12 residues. CDR3 in DNA: TGTGCCAGCTCCCCAGAGGTGGGTGGCTACACCTTC. This sequence encodes CASSPEVGGYTF.

The chain has TRBV5-6 and TRBJ1-1; maybe TRBD1 (5 bases). Deletions cut 0 bases from V and 6 bases from J, with 18 bases between. The CDR3 spans 16 residues. From germline, CDR1 is SGHDT and CDR2 YYEEEE. CDR3: CASSLGRGAGIPEAFF. The CDR3, as DNA: TGTGCCAGCAGCTTGGGGCGAGGGGCGGGAATTCCTGAAGCTTTCTTT. The complete variable domain, with remaining parts taken from reference TRBV5-6 and TRBJ1-1, reads DAGVTQSPTHLIKTRGQQVTLRCSPKSGHDTVSWYQQALGQGPQFIFQYYEEEERQRGNFPDRFSGHQFPNYSSELNVNALLLGDSALYLCASSLGRGAGIPEAFFGQGTRLTVV.

The chain couples TRBV28 to TRBJ2-7, with a weak D call TRBD2 (6 bases). The CDR3 sequence is 15 residues long. Trimming pared 5 bases from V and 1 base from J, leaving 15 bases between. Germline lookup yields CDR1 MDHEN and CDR2 SYDVKM. CDR3 sequence (DNA): TGTGCCAGCAGTCGGCTAGCGCAAATATCCTACGAGCAGTACTTC. Translated: CASSRLAQISYEQYF.

The genes are TRBV11-2 and TRBJ1-1; D might be TRBD1 (6 bases). The length of the CDR3 is 16 residues. V lost 5 bases, J lost 1 base, and 17 bases lay in between. Germline assignment: CDR1 SGHAT and CDR2 FQNNGV. CDR3 DNA sequence: TGTGCCAGCAGCCCCCTATGGACAGAAGCGAACACTGAAGCTTTCTTT. Translation gives CASSPLWTEANTEAFF.

V and J are TRBV6-5 and TRBJ2-5; 8 nucleotides align to TRBD1. The germline V gene has CDR1 MNHEY and CDR2 SVGAGI. The CDR3 runs to 16 residues. Trimming at V came to 0 bases and at J to 4 bases, leaving 7 bases not matched to a gene. The DNA for the CDR3 is TGTGCCAGCAGTTACTCGTACGTTACAGGGGGAGAGACCCAGTACTTC. This codes for CASSYSYVTGGETQYF.

The chain combines TRBV30 with TRBJ1-1; TRBD1 aligns across 10 bases. The CDR3 extends over 14 amino acids. Trimming at V came to 6 bases and at J to 6 bases, leaving 10 bases not matched to a gene. Germline V gene sequence: CDR1 GTSNPN, CDR2 SVGIG (reference sequence). The CDR3 DNA is TGTGCCTGCTCGGCCGGGACAGGGGAATCTGAAGCTTTCTTT. Its protein is CACSAGTGESEAFF.

The rearrangement joins TRBV7-9 to TRBJ2-3, with 9 bases identical to TRBD1. Losses at the gene ends were 3 bases for V and 7 bases for J; bases not matched to a gene: 5. The germline CDR1 and CDR2 sequences are SEHNR and FQNEAQ (reference sequence). CDR3 length equals 14 residues. The CDR3 DNA follows: TGTGCCAGCAGCTTTCCGGACAGGGGTTATACGCAGTATTTT. It encodes CASSFPDRGYTQYF.

This chain connects TRBV30 to TRBJ2-1; D not certain. V lost 2 bases, J lost 8 bases, and 7 bases lay in between. Germline V CDR1 and CDR2: GTSNPN, SVGIG (reference sequence). The CDR3 is made up of 11 amino acids. This CDR3 reads CAWSSFDEQFF. The CDR3 DNA sequence: TGTGCCTGGAGTTCGTTTGATGAGCAGTTCTTC.

The chain links TRBV9 to TRBJ2-3; no firm D call. V lost 2 bases and J 2 bases, leaving 9 bases between the germline ends. This CDR3 has 14 amino acids. Germline loops: CDR1 SGDLS, CDR2 YYNGEE. CDR3 loop: CASSVGGPTDTQYF. CDR3 coding DNA: TGTGCCAGCAGCGTCGGCGGCCCCACAGATACGCAGTATTTT.

The V gene is TRBV27, the J gene TRBJ1-1; tentative D call: TRBD1 (5 bases). With 0 bases removed from V and 11 bases from J, the gap between germline ends came to 16 bases. From germline, CDR1 is MNHEY and CDR2 SMNVEV (reference sequence). The CDR3 covers 14 residues. CDR3 region: CASSLSIRMGGAFF. In nucleotides, the CDR3 is TGTGCCAGCAGTTTATCGATAAGGATGGGGGGGGCTTTCTTT.

The gene calls are TRBV5-1 and TRBJ2-5; no definite D call. The ends were cut back, 1 base at V and 2 bases at J, with 9 bases in the middle. Germline lookup yields CDR1 SGHRS and CDR2 YFSETQ. The CDR3 is 14 residues long. This CDR3 is CASSLFADQETQYF. In nucleotides, the CDR3 is TGCGCCAGCAGCTTGTTCGCGGATCAAGAGACCCAGTACTTC.

The chain recombines TRBV4-3 with TRBJ2-7, with D unclear. Germline CDR1 LGHNA, CDR2 YSLEER. The CDR3 spans 13 residues. Deletions cut 0 bases from V and 6 bases from J, with 9 bases between. The CDR3 reads CASSQDVGFEQYF. The CDR3 DNA is TGCGCCAGCAGCCAAGATGTGGGCTTCGAGCAGTACTTC.

The rearrangement uses TRBV7-2 and TRBJ2-6, with a tentative D call TRBD2 (7 bases). Deletions cut 4 bases from V and 0 bases from J, with 16 bases between. The germline V gene encodes CDR1 SGHTA and CDR2 FQGNSA. This CDR3 spans 18 amino acids. The DNA for the CDR3 is TGTGCCAGCAGCTCCCGGGGGGCGCGATCCTCTGGGGCCAACGTCCTGACTTTC. Protein product: CASSSRGARSSGANVLTF.

This chain links TRBV28 with TRBJ2-3, with 12 positions matching TRBD2. Trimming cost V 6 bases and J 3 bases; bases outside gene matches: 7. CDR3 size: 16 residues. In germline, CDR1 is MDHEN, CDR2 SYDVKM. CDR3 sequence reads: CASSLIGTSGTDTQYF. The CDR3 DNA sequence: TGTGCCAGCAGCCTGATAGGGACTAGCGGGACAGATACGCAGTATTTT.

This chain joins TRBV28 and TRBJ1-2, with D possibly matching TRBD1 (5 bases). Germline CDR1 MDHEN, CDR2 SYDVKM. Trimming pared 6 bases from V and 6 bases from J, leaving 14 bases between. The length of the CDR3 is 13 residues. Here the CDR3 reads CASSRQGTHGYTF. The CDR3 DNA sequence: TGTGCCAGCAGCCGGCAGGGAACCCATGGCTACACCTTC.

The J gene is TRBJ1-1, the V gene TRBV5-4; D call uncertain. CDR3 length: 11 amino acids. The V gene's germline CDR1 is SGHNT and CDR2 YYREEE (reference sequence). Deletions cut 2 bases from V and 4 bases from J, with 3 bases between. The CDR3 DNA sequence: TGTGCCAGCAGCTTCGGCACTGAAGCTTTCTTT. Its protein product is CASSFGTEAFF.

V and J are TRBV18 and TRBJ1-1, with 9 bases fitting TRBD1. In germline, CDR1 is KGHSH, CDR2 LQKENI. The CDR3 is 15 amino acids. The V and J ends lost 3 bases and 4 bases, in that order; junction bases with no gene match: 6. The CDR3 DNA reads TGTGCCAGCTCACCGACCGAGACAGGGGGCACTGAAGCTTTCTTT. As protein: CASSPTETGGTEAFF.

The V and J genes are TRBV28 and TRBJ2-1, with a possible D match to TRBD2 (6 bases). The CDR3 sequence is 17 residues long. Between the trimmed V and J ends, which lost 8 bases and 0 bases, there was a span of 20 bases. CDR1 MDHEN and CDR2 SYDVKM come from the germline V gene. The CDR3 protein is CASQSTQGLRSYNEQFF. In DNA, the CDR3 is TGTGCCAGCCAGTCGACTCAGGGACTCCGCTCCTACAATGAGCAGTTCTTC.

The chain joins TRBV7-9 to TRBJ2-1; 11 bases align to TRBD2. Germline V gene data show CDR1 as SEHNR and CDR2 as FQNEAQ (reference sequence). The CDR3 runs to 17 residues. V lost 8 bases, J lost 2 bases, and 11 bases stayed unmatched. CDR3 sequence (DNA): TGTGCCAGCGGGGGACTAGCGGCAGGCATTCCCTACAATGAGCAGTTCTTC. The encoded protein is CASGGLAAGIPYNEQFF.

The chain employs TRBV5-4 and TRBJ1-2; 9 bases agree with TRBD1. Germline CDR1 and CDR2: SGHNT and YYREEE (reference sequence). This CDR3 spans 14 amino acids. V shed 4 bases, J shed 8 bases, and the junction held 9 bases outside the gene matches. DNA for the CDR3: TGTGCCAGCAGCGACCGAGGACAGGGGCGAGGCTACACCTTC. Its translation is CASSDRGQGRGYTF.

The chain carries TRBV6-1 and TRBJ2-5, with TRBD1 matching 12 bases. The CDR3 length is 16 residues. From germline, CDR1 is MNHNS and CDR2 SASEGT. Trimming cost V 4 bases and J 5 bases; bases outside gene matches: 8. CDR3 in amino acids: CASSVNRDRGRETQYF. The CDR3 DNA sequence: TGTGCCAGCAGTGTCAACCGGGACAGGGGGCGTGAGACCCAGTACTTC.

The chain carries TRBV28 and TRBJ1-4; 7 nucleotides align to TRBD1. The germline gives CDR1 MDHEN, CDR2 SYDVKM. The CDR3 is 19 amino acids. The V segment lost 6 bases and the J segment 8 bases; nucleotides outside the gene matches: 24. The CDR3 DNA is TGTGCCAGCAGCCCCTTGGACCTTAGGGACAGAGAGGTTCGGGAAAAACTGTTTTTT. Protein sequence: CASSPLDLRDREVREKLFF.

The chain is built from TRBV7-3 and TRBJ1-1, with D uncertain. The CDR3 runs 15 residues. Trimming shortened V by 5 bases and J by 2 bases, and 15 bases separated the two germline ends. Germline CDR1 reads SGHTA; CDR2 reads FQGTGA. The DNA for the CDR3 is TGTGCCAGCAGCCCGGGGATGATATTTAACACTGAAGCTTTCTTT. It specifies CASSPGMIFNTEAFF.

V gene TRBV7-9 combines with J gene TRBJ2-2; no reliable D call. V was clipped by 2 bases and J by 1 base, with 5 bases between them. Germline V CDR1 and CDR2: SEHNR, FQNEAQ (reference sequence). CDR3 length: 14 residues. The CDR3 loop is CASSLIQNTGELFF. The CDR3 DNA reads as TGTGCCAGCAGCTTAATACAGAACACCGGGGAGCTGTTTTTT.

The DNA of the CDR3 is TGTGCCAGCAGTCTAGATCCTAACTATGGCTACACCTTC. Its protein product is CASSLDPNYGYTF. This rearrangement joins TRBV6-6 to TRBJ1-2; D gene uncertain. The V end lost 5 bases, the J end lost 0 bases, and 7 bases lay between the germline ends. Germline CDR1 reads MNHNY; CDR2 reads SVGAGI (reference sequence). The CDR3 totals 13 residues.

The V and J genes are TRBV7-9 and TRBJ2-1, with 9 bases that match TRBD2. The germline gives CDR1 SEHNR, CDR2 FQNEAQ (reference sequence). With 5 bases clipped from V and 7 bases from J, the junction kept 12 bases outside the gene matches. The CDR3 is made up of 16 amino acids. The CDR3 loop reads CASSPRGSGRMNEQFF. CDR3 nucleotide sequence: TGTGCCAGCAGCCCGAGGGGTAGCGGGAGAATGAATGAGCAGTTCTTC.

The chain recombines TRBV19 with TRBJ2-7; 8 bases match TRBD1. The CDR3 length is 16 residues. Germline V gene lookup returns CDR1 LNHDA and CDR2 SQIVND (reference sequence). With V trimmed by 7 bases and J by 7 bases, 18 bases remained unmatched. The CDR3 region is CASTARGPSGIREQYF. In DNA, the CDR3 is TGTGCCAGTACCGCCAGGGGGCCCAGCGGAATCCGTGAGCAGTACTTC.

The chain combines TRBV29-1 with TRBJ2-7; 16 nucleotides agree with TRBD2. CDR1 and CDR2 (germline): SQVTM, ANQGSEA. This CDR3 is 16 amino acids long. After removal of 3 bases from V and 0 bases from J, the junction contained 2 bases not matched to a gene. CDR3 amino acids: CSVEGLAGGRSYEQYF. The CDR3 DNA is TGCAGCGTTGAGGGACTAGCGGGAGGGCGCTCCTACGAGCAGTACTTC.